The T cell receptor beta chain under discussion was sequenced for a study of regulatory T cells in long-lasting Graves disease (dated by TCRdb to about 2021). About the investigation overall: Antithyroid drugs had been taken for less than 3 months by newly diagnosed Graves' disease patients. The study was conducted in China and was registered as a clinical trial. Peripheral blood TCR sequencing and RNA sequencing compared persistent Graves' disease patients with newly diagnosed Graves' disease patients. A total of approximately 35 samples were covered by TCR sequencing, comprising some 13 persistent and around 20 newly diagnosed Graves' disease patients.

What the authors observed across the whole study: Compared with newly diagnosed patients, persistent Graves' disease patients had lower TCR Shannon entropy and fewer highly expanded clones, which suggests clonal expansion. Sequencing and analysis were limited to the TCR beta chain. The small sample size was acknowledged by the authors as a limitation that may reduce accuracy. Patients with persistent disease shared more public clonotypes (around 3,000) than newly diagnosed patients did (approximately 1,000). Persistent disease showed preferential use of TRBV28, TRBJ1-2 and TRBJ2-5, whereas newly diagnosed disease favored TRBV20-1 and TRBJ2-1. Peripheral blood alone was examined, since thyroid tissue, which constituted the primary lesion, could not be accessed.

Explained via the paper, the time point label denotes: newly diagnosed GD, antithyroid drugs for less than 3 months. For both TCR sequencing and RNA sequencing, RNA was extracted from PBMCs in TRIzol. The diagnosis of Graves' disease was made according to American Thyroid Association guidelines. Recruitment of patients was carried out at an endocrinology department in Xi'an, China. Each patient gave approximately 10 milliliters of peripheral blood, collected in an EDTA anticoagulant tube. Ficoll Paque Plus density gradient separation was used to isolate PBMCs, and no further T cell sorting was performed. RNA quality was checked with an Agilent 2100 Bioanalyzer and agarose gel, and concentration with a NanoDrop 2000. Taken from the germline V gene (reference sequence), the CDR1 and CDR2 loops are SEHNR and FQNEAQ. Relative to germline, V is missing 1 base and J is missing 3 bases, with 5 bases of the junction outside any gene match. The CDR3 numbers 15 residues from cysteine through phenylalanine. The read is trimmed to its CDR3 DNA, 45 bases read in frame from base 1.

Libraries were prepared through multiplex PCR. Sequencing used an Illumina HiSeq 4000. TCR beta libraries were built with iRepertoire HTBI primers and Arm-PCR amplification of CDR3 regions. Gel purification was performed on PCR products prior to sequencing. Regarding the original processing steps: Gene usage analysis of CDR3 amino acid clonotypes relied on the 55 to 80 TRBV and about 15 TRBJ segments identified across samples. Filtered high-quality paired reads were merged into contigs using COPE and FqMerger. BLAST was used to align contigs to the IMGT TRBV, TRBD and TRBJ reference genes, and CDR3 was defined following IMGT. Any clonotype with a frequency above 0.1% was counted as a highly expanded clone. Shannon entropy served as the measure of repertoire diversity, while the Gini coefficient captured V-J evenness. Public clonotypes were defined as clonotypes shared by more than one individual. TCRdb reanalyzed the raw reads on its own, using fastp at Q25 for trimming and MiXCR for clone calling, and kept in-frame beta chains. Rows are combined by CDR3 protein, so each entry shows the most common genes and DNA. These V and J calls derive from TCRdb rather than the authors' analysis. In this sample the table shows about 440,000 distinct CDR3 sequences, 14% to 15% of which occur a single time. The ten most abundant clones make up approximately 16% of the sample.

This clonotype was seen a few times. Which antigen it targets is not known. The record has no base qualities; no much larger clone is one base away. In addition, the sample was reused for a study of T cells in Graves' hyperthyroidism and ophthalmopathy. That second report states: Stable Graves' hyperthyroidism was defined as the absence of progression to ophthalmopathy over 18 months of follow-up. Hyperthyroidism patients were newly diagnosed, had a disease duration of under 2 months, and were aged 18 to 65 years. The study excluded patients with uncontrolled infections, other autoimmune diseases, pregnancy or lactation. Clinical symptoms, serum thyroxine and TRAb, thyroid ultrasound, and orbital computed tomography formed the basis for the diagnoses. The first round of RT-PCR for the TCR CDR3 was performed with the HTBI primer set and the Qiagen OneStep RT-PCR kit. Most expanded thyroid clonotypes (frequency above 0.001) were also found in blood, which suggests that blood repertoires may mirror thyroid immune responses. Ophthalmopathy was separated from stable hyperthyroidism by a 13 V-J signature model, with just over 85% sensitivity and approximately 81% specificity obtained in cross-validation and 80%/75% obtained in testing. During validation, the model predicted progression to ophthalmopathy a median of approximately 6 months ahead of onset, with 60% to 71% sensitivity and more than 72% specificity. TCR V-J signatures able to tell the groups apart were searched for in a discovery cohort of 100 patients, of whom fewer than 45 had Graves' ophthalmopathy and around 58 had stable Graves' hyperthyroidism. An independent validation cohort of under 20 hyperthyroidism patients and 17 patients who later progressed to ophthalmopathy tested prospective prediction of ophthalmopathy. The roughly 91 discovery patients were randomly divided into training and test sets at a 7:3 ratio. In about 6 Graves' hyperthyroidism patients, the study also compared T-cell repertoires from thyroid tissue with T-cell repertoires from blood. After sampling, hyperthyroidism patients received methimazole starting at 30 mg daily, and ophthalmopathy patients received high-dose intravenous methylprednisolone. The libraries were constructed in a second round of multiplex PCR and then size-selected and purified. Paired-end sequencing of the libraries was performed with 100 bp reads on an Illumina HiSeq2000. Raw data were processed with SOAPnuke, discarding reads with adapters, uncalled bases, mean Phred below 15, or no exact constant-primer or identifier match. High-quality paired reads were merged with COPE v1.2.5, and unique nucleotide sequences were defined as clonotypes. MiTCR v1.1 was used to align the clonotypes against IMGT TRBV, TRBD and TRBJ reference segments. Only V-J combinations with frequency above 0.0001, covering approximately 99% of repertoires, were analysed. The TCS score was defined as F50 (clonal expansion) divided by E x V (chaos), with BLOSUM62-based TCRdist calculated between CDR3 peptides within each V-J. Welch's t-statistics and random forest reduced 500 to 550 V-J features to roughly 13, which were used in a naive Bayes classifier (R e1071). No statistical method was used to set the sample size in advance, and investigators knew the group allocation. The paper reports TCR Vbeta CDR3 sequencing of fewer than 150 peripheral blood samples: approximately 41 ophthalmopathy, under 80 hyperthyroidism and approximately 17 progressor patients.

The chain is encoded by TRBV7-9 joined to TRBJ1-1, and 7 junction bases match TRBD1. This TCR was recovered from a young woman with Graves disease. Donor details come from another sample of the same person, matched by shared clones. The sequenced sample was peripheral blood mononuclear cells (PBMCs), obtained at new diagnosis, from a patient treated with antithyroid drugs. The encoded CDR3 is CASSLEGQLYTEAFF. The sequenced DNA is TGTGCCAGCAGCTTAGAGGGACAGCTGTACACTGAAGCTTTCTTT.